Presented here are 26 T cell receptor beta chains from one specimen sequenced in a study of shared clonotypes between healthy human individuals. Sequencing used immunoSEQ multiplex PCR; TCRdb keeps in-frame clones, though not all of them. Altogether roughly 1,800,000 clones are present, just under 95% being singletons, with the ten largest covering 1% to 1.5%. Terminally differentiated effector memory CD45RA+ cells were excluded by CCR7 positive selection of CD45RO-negative cells. The sample comprised naive CD8+ T cells sorted from blood. Receptors were obtained from a man between 18 and 29 years old in good health.

This chain links TRBV27 with TRBJ2-1; D call uncertain. The CDR3 is 12 amino acids. The V end was cut by 3 bases, the J end by 7 bases, with 7 bases between. The germline gives CDR1 MNHEY, CDR2 SMNVEV (reference sequence). The CDR3 DNA sequence: TGTGCCAGCAGTTTCGGCATGAATGAGCAGTTCTTC. Protein sequence: CASSFGMNEQFF.

The chain is built from TRBV4-1 and TRBJ2-3; 7 bases are a match to TRBD2. The CDR3 has 18 residues. J was trimmed by 2 bases and V by 1 base; bases with no gene match: 12. The germline CDR1 and CDR2 sequences are MGHRA and YSYEKL. The CDR3 region is CASSQGSVVGGVTDTQYF. Here the CDR3 DNA reads TGCGCCAGCAGCCAAGGCTCTGTCGTGGGAGGGGTCACAGATACGCAGTATTTT.

The J gene is TRBJ2-1, the V gene TRBV5-1; no clear D gene. Trimming pared 0 bases from V and 6 bases from J, leaving 7 bases between. The CDR3 spans 13 residues. Germline CDR1 is SGHRS and CDR2 is YFSETQ. CDR3 region: CASSLGQSNEQFF. The DNA of the CDR3 is TGCGCCAGCAGCTTGGGGCAGTCCAATGAGCAGTTCTTC. Filled out from reference TRBV5-1 and TRBJ2-1, the complete variable domain reads KAGVTQTPRYLIKTRGQQVTLSCSPISGHRSVSWYQQTPGQGLQFLFEYFSETQRNKGNFPGRFSGRQFSNSRSEMNVSTLELGDSALYLCASSLGQSNEQFFGPGTRLTVL.

The chain combines TRBV5-1 with TRBJ2-7, with D possibly being TRBD2 (6 bases). The germline V gene has CDR1 SGHRS and CDR2 YFSETQ. V lost 0 bases and J lost 4, with 14 bases in between. CDR3 length: 15 amino acids. The CDR3 is CASSLAPSETYEQYF. In nucleotides, the CDR3 is TGCGCCAGCAGCTTGGCACCTAGCGAAACGTACGAGCAGTACTTC. The full variable domain, in which reference TRBV5-1 and TRBJ2-7 provide the parts outside the CDR3, is KAGVTQTPRYLIKTRGQQVTLSCSPISGHRSVSWYQQTPGQGLQFLFEYFSETQRNKGNFPGRFSGRQFSNSRSEMNVSTLELGDSALYLCASSLAPSETYEQYFGPGTRLTVT.

J is TRBJ2-6 and V is TRBV29-1; D gene ambiguous. CDR1 is SQVTM and CDR2 is ANQGSEA in the germline V gene. The CDR3 totals 13 residues. Trimming left V 4 bases short and J 5 bases short, with 9 bases between. This chain's CDR3 is CSVVLVWANVLTF. The DNA for the CDR3 is TGCAGCGTTGTACTTGTCTGGGCCAACGTCCTGACTTTC.

The CDR3 DNA is TGCGCCAGCAGCCAAGATGGGAGCGGCGGAAACACCATATATTTT. Translating it yields CASSQDGSGGNTIYF. The V and J genes are TRBV4-3 and TRBJ1-3; D is unresolved. V shed 0 bases and J shed 4 bases, with 10 bases lying between them. The CDR3 covers 15 residues. In germline, CDR1 is LGHNA, CDR2 YSLEER.

The chain is built from TRBV5-8 and TRBJ2-1, with no clear D. V was shortened by 2 bases and J by 0 bases, with 12 bases between the two germline ends. CDR1 SGHTS and CDR2 YDEGEE come from the germline V gene. The CDR3 extends over 16 amino acids. CDR3 region: CASSLLQSSSYNEQFF. The CDR3 region has the DNA TGTGCCAGCAGCTTATTACAGAGCAGCTCCTACAATGAGCAGTTCTTC.

V gene TRBV28 combines with J gene TRBJ1-5; TRBD1 aligns across 9 bases. This CDR3 is 15 amino acids long. Looked up from germline, CDR1 is MDHEN and CDR2 is SYDVKM. V trimming: 6 bases; J trimming: 3 bases; junction bases outside the gene matches: 6. The CDR3 loop reads CASSPDRGDNQPQHF. CDR3 DNA: TGTGCCAGCAGCCCGGACAGGGGAGACAATCAGCCCCAGCATTTT.

To note about this clone: Other nucleotide sequences from this sample produce the same CDR3. The V gene is TRBV9, the J gene TRBJ2-5; D remains ambiguous. Trimming shortened V by 0 bases and J by 5 bases, and 8 bases separated the two germline ends. This CDR3 has 13 amino acids. The germline V gene encodes CDR1 SGDLS and CDR2 YYNGEE. CDR3 sequence reads: CASSVGQGETQYF. CDR3 sequence (DNA): TGTGCCAGCAGCGTAGGTCAAGGGGAGACCCAGTACTTC. The full variable domain, completed using reference TRBV9 and TRBJ2-5, is DSGVTQTPKHLITATGQRVTLRCSPRSGDLSVYWYQQSLDQGLQFLIQYYNGEERAKGNILERFSAQQFPDLHSELNLSSLELGDSALYFCASSVGQGETQYFGPGTRLLVL.

The rearrangement uses TRBV7-8 and TRBJ2-2; D gene unclear. V was pared by 6 bases and J by 6 bases, with 11 bases between. Germline V lookup: CDR1 SGHVS, CDR2 FQNEAQ. The CDR3 spans 13 residues. The CDR3 nucleotides read TGTGCCAGCAGTTCCTTAGGGCCCGGGGAGCTGTTTTTT. This gives the protein CASSSLGPGELFF. Together with reference TRBV7-8 and TRBJ2-2, the CDR3 gives the full variable domain: GAGVSQSPRYKVAKRGQDVALRCDPISGHVSLFWYQQALGQGPEFLTYFQNEAQLDKSGLPSDRFFAERPEGSVSTLKIQRTQQEDSAVYLCASSSLGPGELFFGEGSRLTVL.

V is TRBV30 and J is TRBJ1-2; D remains unclear. Trimming stripped 5 bases from V and 2 bases from J, with 12 bases between. The CDR3 contains 13 residues. CDR1 GTSNPN and CDR2 SVGIG come from the germline V gene (reference sequence). This CDR3 is CAWDWPGNYGYTF. In DNA, the CDR3 is TGTGCCTGGGACTGGCCGGGGAACTATGGCTACACCTTC.

CDR3 amino acids: CASSFGQGSFTIYF. Here the CDR3 DNA reads TGTGCCAGCAGCTTCGGACAGGGAAGTTTCACCATATATTTT. The rearrangement joins TRBV5-6 to TRBJ1-3; 8 bases agree with TRBD1. CDR3 length: 14 amino acids. Germline CDR1 reads SGHDT; CDR2 reads YYEEEE. The V segment lost 2 bases and the J segment 9 bases; nucleotides outside the gene matches: 7.

Concerning this clone: Additional DNA sequences in this sample encode the identical CDR3. The chain has TRBV5-8 and TRBJ2-7; D remains unclear. This CDR3 is 12 amino acids long. Trimming removed 0 bases at V and 4 bases at J, with 5 bases between. Germline V gives CDR1 SGHTS, CDR2 YDEGEE. The CDR3, as DNA: TGTGCCAGCAGCTTGGTGGTATACGAGCAGTACTTC. Translation gives CASSLVVYEQYF.

This chain joins TRBV7-9 and TRBJ2-3, with 7 nucleotides matching TRBD1. This CDR3 has 15 amino acids. J was trimmed by 2 bases and V by 1 base; bases with no gene match: 3. Per germline, CDR1 SEHNR and CDR2 FQNEAQ (reference sequence). CDR3 sequence: CASSLVQGVTDTQYF. The CDR3 DNA sequence: TGTGCCAGCAGCTTAGTCCAGGGGGTCACAGATACGCAGTATTTT.

Points on this clone: Within the sample, other DNA sequences also encode this same CDR3. J is TRBJ1-1 and V is TRBV6-5; D may be TRBD1 (5 bases). The CDR3 sequence is 14 residues long. V lost 2 bases, J lost 1 base, and 8 bases lay in between. CDR1 and CDR2 from the germline V gene are MNHEY and SVGAGI. The CDR3 sequence: CASSYGGGNTEAFF. CDR3 DNA sequence: TGTGCCAGCAGTTACGGGGGGGGGAACACTGAAGCTTTCTTT.

The rearrangement uses TRBV6-1 and TRBJ1-3, with unresolved D. Trimming removed 1 base at V and 3 bases at J, with 7 bases between. Germline values: CDR1 MNHNS, CDR2 SASEGT. This CDR3 has 14 amino acids. The CDR3 DNA reads as TGTGCCAGCAGTGAAGGAAATTTTGGAAACACCATATATTTT. This translates into CASSEGNFGNTIYF.

The chain uses TRBV7-9 and TRBJ2-1; weak D call: TRBD2 (6 bases). Germline CDR1 reads SEHNR; CDR2 reads FQNEAQ (reference sequence). The germline V and J ends were trimmed by 5 bases and 3 bases, with 17 bases remaining between them. CDR3 size: 16 residues. The CDR3 loop is CASSRSAGRNYNEQFF. CDR3 DNA: TGTGCCAGCAGCCGCTCGGCGGGAAGAAACTACAATGAGCAGTTCTTC. Complete variable domain (other parts from reference TRBV7-9 and TRBJ2-1): DTGVSQNPRHKITKRGQNVTFRCDPISEHNRLYWYRQTLGQGPEFLTYFQNEAQLEKSRLLSDRFSAERPKGSFSTLEIQRTEQGDSAMYLCASSRSAGRNYNEQFFGPGTRLTVL.

The chain carries TRBV28 and TRBJ1-2; D perhaps matches TRBD1 (6 bases). Germline V gives CDR1 MDHEN, CDR2 SYDVKM. Deletions cut 3 bases from V and 5 bases from J, with 19 bases between. This CDR3 has 16 residues. The CDR3 nucleotides are TGTGCCAGCAGTTTGAGGGGAACGTCCGGGACATATGGCTACACCTTC. The encoded protein is CASSLRGTSGTYGYTF.

The chain combines TRBV4-1 with TRBJ2-5, with a tentative D call TRBD1 (6 bases). This CDR3 is built from 16 residues. Deletions cut 0 bases from V and 2 bases from J, with 13 bases between. Germline CDR1 is MGHRA and CDR2 is YSYEKL. The CDR3 region has the DNA TGCGCCAGCAGCCAAGAGGCCCAGGGGCTACAAGAGACCCAGTACTTC. Its translation: CASSQEAQGLQETQYF.

In this sample, this clone turned up once. The gene calls are TRBV6-5 and TRBJ2-7, with TRBD1 matching 11 bases. The V segment lost 8 bases and the J segment 5 bases; nucleotides outside the gene matches: 11. The CDR3 runs to 15 residues. The germline V gene encodes CDR1 MNHEY and CDR2 SVGAGI. For the CDR3, the DNA is TGTGCCAGCCAGGCCCTCGGGACAGGGGGACACGAGCAGTACTTC. Translation gives CASQALGTGGHEQYF.

This chain uses TRBV6-6 with TRBJ2-7; D is unclear. Germline loops: CDR1 MNHNY, CDR2 SVGAGI (reference sequence). Trimming stripped 2 bases from V and 7 bases from J, with 0 bases between. The CDR3 sequence is 9 residues long. The CDR3 loop reads CASSYEQYF. DNA of the CDR3: TGTGCCAGCAGTTACGAGCAGTACTTC.

V and J are TRBV19 and TRBJ2-7; 8 bases agree with TRBD2. CDR1 LNHDA and CDR2 SQIVND come from the germline V gene (reference sequence). V dropped 7 bases and J dropped 2; count of bases not matched to a gene: 10. The CDR3 length is 15 residues. The CDR3 coding sequence is TGTGCCAGTACCTATAGGCTAGCGGGCACCTACGAGCAGTACTTC. It is translated as CASTYRLAGTYEQYF. The full variable domain, rest sourced from reference TRBV19 and TRBJ2-7, is DGGITQSPKYLFRKEGQNVTLSCEQNLNHDAMYWYRQDPGQGLRLIYYSQIVNDFQKGDIAEGYSVSREKKESFPLTVTSAQKNPTAFYLCASTYRLAGTYEQYFGPGTRLTVT.

V is TRBV13 and J is TRBJ1-2; D remains unclear. The V end lost 0 bases, the J end lost 0 bases, and 17 bases lay between the germline ends. The germline V gene encodes CDR1 PRHDT and CDR2 FYEKMQ (reference sequence). The CDR3 is made up of 18 amino acids. The CDR3 DNA reads TGTGCCAGCAGCTTAGGATTTGGCCGCGACACCCCTAACTATGGCTACACCTTC. This sequence encodes CASSLGFGRDTPNYGYTF.

The chain combines TRBV5-5 with TRBJ1-1; 7 nucleotides agree with TRBD1. Trimming removed 2 bases from V and 0 bases from J; junction bases left unmatched: 1. CDR3 size: 14 residues. CDR1 and CDR2 from the germline V gene are SGHKS and YYEKEE (reference sequence). CDR3 nucleotides: TGTGCCAGCAGCTTTGGGACAGTGAACACTGAAGCTTTCTTT. Translated, it gives CASSFGTVNTEAFF.

This sequence joins TRBV2 and TRBJ2-7, with a tentative D call TRBD1 (7 bases). Germline loops: CDR1 SNHLY, CDR2 FYNNEI. The CDR3 totals 14 residues. The V end lost 6 bases, the J end lost 4 bases, and 16 bases lay between the germline ends. The CDR3 bases are TGTGCCAGCAGGGACAGGTCGGGGGATTACGAGCAGTACTTC. Amino acid sequence: CASRDRSGDYEQYF.

The sample holds one count of this clone. This chain links TRBV29-1 with TRBJ1-3; D is uncertain. V dropped 1 base and J dropped 3 bases, with 7 bases sitting between them. Germline CDR1 is SQVTM and CDR2 is ANQGSEA. The CDR3 runs 13 residues. For the CDR3, the DNA is TGCAGCGTTGAAGTGGCAGATGGAAACACCATATATTTT. Translating gives CSVEVADGNTIYF. Looking up the rest from reference TRBV29-1 and TRBJ1-3 gives the full variable domain: SAVISQKPSRDICQRGTSLTIQCQVDSQVTMMFWYRQQPGQSLTLIATANQGSEATYESGFVIDKFPISRPNLTFSTLTVSNMSPEDSSIYLCSVEVADGNTIYFGEGSWLTVV.